A selection of T cell receptor beta chains follows, all from one sample in a study of shared clonotypes between healthy human individuals. Here immunoSEQ multiplex PCR was the method, and the copy in TCRdb shows in-frame clones only, minus some. Of around 2.5 million clones listed, over 85% were seen once; the top ten hold approximately 0.35%. Sequencing input: naive CD4+ T cells from PBMCs. The receptor set was obtained from a man between 18 and 29 years old in good health. Some clones in this sample may be carry-over from other donors' samples. Each CDR3 is given with its conserved first and last residue. D genes are given only for firm matches. Size is omitted from some rows. Given values are once, few, many or a class for expanded clones.

cdr3_aa | cdr3_nt | v_call | clone_size | j_call | d_call
CASSLGPPRGVNQPQHF | TGTGCCAGCAGTTTAGGGCCCCCGAGAGGGGTCAATCAGCCCCAGCATTTT | TRBV27 | - | TRBJ1-5 | -
CASSLNPGLAPSSYNEQFF | TGTGCCAGCAGCCTTAATCCGGGACTAGCACCAAGCTCCTACAATGAGCAGTTCTTC | TRBV27 | - | TRBJ2-1 | TRBD2
CASSPPLRETQYF | TGTGCCAGCTCACCACCGCTGAGAGAGACCCAGTACTTC | TRBV18 | - | TRBJ2-5 | -
CASSQDVAGLAGGAGTDTQYF | TGCGCCAGCAGCCAAGATGTGGCGGGACTAGCGGGAGGAGCGGGCACAGATACGCAGTATTTT | TRBV4-1 | - | TRBJ2-3 | TRBD2
CASSLRPSDTQYF | TGTGCCAGCAGTTTACGGCCCTCAGATACGCAGTATTTT | TRBV27 | once | TRBJ2-3 | -
CSVDRGVTEAFF | TGCAGCGTTGACAGGGGAGTCACTGAAGCTTTCTTT | TRBV29-1 | - | TRBJ1-1 | -
CASSLRTHLLSEQYF | TGTGCCAGCAGTCTCCGGACACATCTGTTGAGCGAGCAGTACTTC | TRBV28 | - | TRBJ2-7 | -
CASSSGGSDGYTF | TGCGCCAGCAGCTCAGGGGGATCGGATGGCTACACCTTC | TRBV5-1 | - | TRBJ1-2 | TRBD1
CASSVFRQGVSGYTF | TGTGCCAGCAGTGTGTTTAGGCAGGGCGTTTCTGGCTACACCTTC | TRBV2 | - | TRBJ1-2 | -
CASSVLLTGTHEQYF | TGTGCCAGCAGCGTTCTTCTGACAGGAACACACGAGCAGTACTTC | TRBV5-4 | - | TRBJ2-7 | -
CASSPLQAGNTIYF | TGTGCCAGCTCACCACTCCAAGCTGGAAACACCATATATTTT | TRBV18 | - | TRBJ1-3 | -
CASSQIDQDINYGYTF | TGTGCCAGCAGCCAGATAGACCAGGACATTAACTATGGCTACACCTTC | TRBV4-2 | - | TRBJ1-2 | -
CASSSPGGEDTGELFF | TGTGCCAGCAGTTCCCCAGGGGGTGAGGACACCGGGGAGCTGTTTTTT | TRBV6-5 | - | TRBJ2-2 | TRBD1
CASSLSQHLPNYGYTF | TGTGCCAGCAGTTTAAGCCAACATTTACCTAACTATGGCTACACCTTC | TRBV28 | - | TRBJ1-2 | -
CASSYSGQVGYTF | TGTGCCAGCAGTTACTCGGGACAGGTCGGCTACACCTTC | TRBV6-5 | once | TRBJ1-2 | TRBD1
CAISSTTGANEKLFF | TGTGCCATCAGCTCGACCACAGGGGCGAATGAAAAACTGTTTTTT | TRBV10-3 | - | TRBJ1-4 | TRBD1
CATSRVRGAITYEQYF | TGTGCCACCAGCAGAGTGCGAGGGGCCATTACCTACGAGCAGTACTTC | TRBV15 | - | TRBJ2-7 | -
CATSRDRPRVGNTIYF | TGTGCCACCAGCAGAGATCGGCCACGTGTTGGAAACACCATATATTTT | TRBV15 | - | TRBJ1-3 | -
CASSIQGSSAKNIQYF | TGTGCCAGCAGCATTCAGGGTTCCTCGGCCAAAAACATTCAGTACTTC | TRBV28 | - | TRBJ2-4 | -
CASSPRDRAEQYF | TGTGCCAGCAGCCCCCGGGACAGGGCCGAGCAGTACTTC | TRBV7-6 | - | TRBJ2-7 | TRBD1
CASSLSGNYGYTF | TGTGCCAGCAGCTTGAGTGGTAACTATGGCTACACCTTC | TRBV5-6 | - | TRBJ1-2 | -
CASSISNRGRWSTEAFF | TGTGCCAGTAGTATCTCGAACAGGGGGCGGTGGAGCACTGAAGCTTTCTTT | TRBV19 | - | TRBJ1-1 | TRBD1
CASRRTPGQNYEQYF | TGTGCCAGCAGACGAACCCCGGGACAGAATTACGAGCAGTACTTC | TRBV6-5 | - | TRBJ2-7 | TRBD1
CASSGRDGSYGYTF | TGTGCCAGCAGCGGCCGGGACGGATCCTATGGCTACACCTTC | TRBV5-5 | - | TRBJ1-2 | -
CASRPGQVNEQYF | TGTGCCAGCAGGCCGGGACAGGTAAACGAGCAGTACTTC | TRBV28 | - | TRBJ2-7 | TRBD1
CASSLGLAGFTDTQYF | TGTGCCAGCAGCCTTGGCCTAGCGGGATTCACAGATACGCAGTATTTT | TRBV27 | - | TRBJ2-3 | TRBD2
CATSRDSGRTGELFF | TGTGCCACCAGCAGAGATAGCGGGAGGACCGGGGAGCTGTTTTTT | TRBV15 | - | TRBJ2-2 | TRBD2
CASSRQGATNEKLFF | TGTGCCAGCAGTCGACAGGGCGCAACTAATGAAAAACTGTTTTTT | TRBV13 | - | TRBJ1-4 | TRBD1
CASRYGQYNSPLHF | TGTGCCAGCAGATACGGACAGTATAATTCACCCCTCCACTTT | TRBV28 | - | TRBJ1-6 | -
CASSLDSASLVGSEQYF | TGTGCCAGCAGCTTGGACAGCGCATCCCTCGTCGGGAGCGAGCAGTACTTC | TRBV5-4 | - | TRBJ2-7 | -
CASSPRTSGSAYNEQFF | TGTGCCAGCAGTCCTAGGACTAGCGGGAGTGCCTACAATGAGCAGTTCTTC | TRBV6-4 | - | TRBJ2-1 | TRBD2
CSVVTANYGYTF | TGCAGCGTTGTAACAGCTAACTATGGCTACACCTTC | TRBV29-1 | - | TRBJ1-2 | -
CASSSTGTTEAFF | TGTGCCAGCTCATCGACTGGGACCACTGAAGCTTTCTTT | TRBV18 | - | TRBJ1-1 | -
CASSLTAEKLFF | TGTGCCAGCAGCTTAACGGCTGAAAAACTGTTTTTT | TRBV7-3 | - | TRBJ1-4 | -
CASSPGDRGNYGYTF | TGTGCCAGCAGCCCTGGGGACAGGGGTAACTATGGCTACACCTTC | TRBV5-6 | - | TRBJ1-2 | TRBD1
CASSLGLGSGYTF | TGTGCCAGCAGCTTAGGGCTGGGATCCGGCTACACCTTC | TRBV7-9 | - | TRBJ1-2 | -
CASTSNNSGAEETQYF | TGTGCCAGCACTTCAAATAACAGCGGAGCGGAAGAGACCCAGTACTTC | TRBV21-1 | - | TRBJ2-5 | -
CASSVVGNFGGYTF | TGTGCCAGCAGCGTGGTAGGGAACTTCGGTGGCTACACCTTC | TRBV9 | once | TRBJ1-2 | -
CASSLGPPMDTQYF | TGTGCCAGCAGCCTGGGGCCTCCTATGGATACGCAGTATTTT | TRBV11-2 | - | TRBJ2-3 | -
CASSPRGVAQYF | TGTGCCAGCAGTCCAAGGGGAGTTGCCCAGTACTTC | TRBV6-1 | - | TRBJ2-5 | -
CSVPRAKFF | TGCAGCGTCCCCAGAGCGAAGTTCTTC | TRBV29-1 | once | TRBJ2-1 | -
CASSIEEDWTDTQYF | TGTGCCAGTAGTATAGAAGAGGACTGGACAGATACGCAGTATTTT | TRBV19 | - | TRBJ2-3 | -
CASSSLAARESNQPQHF | TGTGCCAGCAGCTCCCTGGCAGCCCGGGAGAGCAATCAGCCCCAGCATTTT | TRBV7-8 | - | TRBJ1-5 | -
CASSSQGSRPYNEQFF | TGTGCCAGCAGTTCACAGGGGTCGCGACCGTACAATGAGCAGTTCTTC | TRBV6-5 | - | TRBJ2-1 | TRBD1
CASHRAPFRNNTEAFF | TGTGCCAGCCACCGGGCCCCTTTTCGGAACAACACTGAAGCTTTCTTT | TRBV28 | - | TRBJ1-1 | -
CASRLAVYEQYF | TGTGCCAGCAGACTAGCGGTCTACGAGCAGTACTTC | TRBV6-1 | - | TRBJ2-7 | TRBD2
CASILDSPTNQPQHF | - | TRBV6-6 | - | TRBJ1-5 | -
CASSNPGPGANVLTF | TGTGCCAGCAGCAACCCAGGGCCTGGAGCCAACGTCCTGACTTTC | TRBV5-4 | - | TRBJ2-6 | -
CASSLPGHSYEQYF | TGTGCCAGCAGTTTACCGGGACACTCCTACGAGCAGTACTTC | TRBV28 | - | TRBJ2-7 | -
CASSMGRESSYEQYF | TGTGCCAGTAGTATGGGGCGGGAAAGCTCCTACGAGCAGTACTTC | TRBV19 | once | TRBJ2-7 | -
CASSRLLGGRGDPGELFF | TGCGCCAGCAGCCGACTGTTGGGGGGGAGAGGAGACCCCGGGGAGCTGTTTTTT | TRBV4-1 | once | TRBJ2-2 | TRBD2
CASSPRTGNTEAFF | TGTGCCAGCTCACCACGTACTGGGAACACTGAAGCTTTCTTT | TRBV18 | once | TRBJ1-1 | -
CASTRAGGRGGGYTF | TGTGCCAGCACCCGAGCAGGCGGGAGAGGAGGTGGCTACACCTTC | TRBV7-9 | - | TRBJ1-2 | -
CASSMTSGYNEQFF | TGTGCCAGCAGCATGACTAGCGGGTACAATGAGCAGTTCTTC | TRBV7-3 | - | TRBJ2-1 | TRBD2